This T cell receptor beta chain was captured in a study of control samples from healthy donors and cancer patients. With V trimmed by 5 bases and J by 6 bases, 9 bases remained unmatched. This CDR3 comprises 14 residues. CDR1 and CDR2 (germline): SEHNR, FQNEAQ (reference sequence). In regard to this clone: Because the CDR3 is missing its conserved closing phenylalanine or tryptophan, this is likely a read error.

TCRdb's copy holds only in-frame clones and misses some; the assay was immunoSEQ multiplex PCR. Of about 86,000 clones detected, roughly 93% appear once; the ten largest clones hold nearly 1.5%. The chain employs TRBV7-9 and TRBJ1-1; TRBD1 matches at 7 bases. The TCR sequence derives from a woman aged 25 to 39 in good health. The source material was blood. This chain's CDR3 is CASSPSQTGSEAFL. Written as DNA, the CDR3 is TGTGCCAGCAGCCCAAGCCAGACAGGGTCTGAAGCTTTCCTT.